Detailed here is one T cell receptor beta chain. The antigen is unknown. CDR1 and CDR2 (germline): DFQATT, SNEGSKA (reference sequence). CDR3 size: 14 residues. V was clipped by 4 bases and J by 2 bases, with 14 bases between them. The sample originates from a study of naive and memory T cell subsets. Both TRBC1 and TRBC2 were covered by a beta constant-region primer of two equimolar oligonucleotides. Nested alpha and beta constant-region primers with the SP2 primer drove four PCR rounds on ligated cDNA. From the UMI-ligation and nested PCR reads, TCRdb called clonotypes with MiXCR, one entry per CDR3 protein. The repertoire holds roughly 130,000 distinct CDR3 sequences, with about 36% as singletons. Study results and caveats: Clonotypes are single alpha or beta chains, not paired receptors.

The sequenced sample consisted of central memory CD4+ T cells from blood. This TCR came from a human donor in good health. The chain combines TRBV20-1 with TRBJ1-2; possibly TRBD1 for D (6 bases). The CDR3 reads CSAKTGLSNYGYTF. The DNA of the CDR3 is TGCAGTGCTAAAACAGGGCTATCCAACTATGGCTACACCTTC.